This T cell receptor (beta chain) was recorded in a study of identical twins. Regarding the study as a whole: Out-of-frame alpha sequences that twins shared showed excess low generation probability. Twin sharing of out-of-frame TCR alpha was underestimated by models in monozygotic pairs.

TCRdb fed the 5' RACE reads into MiXCR, producing one record per CDR3 protein. The sample consists of 400,000 or so distinct CDR3 sequences, approximately 9.1% of them appearing once. Remarks on this clonotype: Its antigen remains unknown.

No donor was unhealthy or non-Caucasian. Between the trimmed V and J ends, which lost 3 bases and 5 bases, there was a span of 14 bases. Germline CDR1 is SGDLS and CDR2 is YYNGEE. The CDR3 spans 14 residues. Sequenced sample: naive T cells sorted from blood. The chain has TRBV9 and TRBJ2-5; D remains ambiguous. The TCR originated in a woman aged 50 to 60 in good health. CDR3 sequence (DNA): TGTGCCAGCAGCGAGTCGACACCACCCGAGACCCAGTACTTC. This encodes CASSESTPPETQYF.